The text below deals with one T cell receptor (beta chain). Its antigen is as yet unknown. TCRdb fed the RACE reads into MiXCR, producing one record per CDR3 protein. This table holds around 380,000 distinct CDR3 sequences, roughly 4.8% found once. The sample comes from a study of human T cells and chemical hapten exposure. Study-wide background: Sensitization was performed using 2% DPC on a roughly 2 cm by roughly 2 cm upper inner arm skin site. Study results and limitations: There was alopecia in the donors, so their immune response may differ from that of healthy people.

As for time point: patch test 1, 2 weeks after DPC sensitization. Specified treatment: therapeutic diphenylcyclopropenone sensitization with weekly scalp DPC. Unseparated into fractions, whole blood served as the source from which total RNA was extracted. This CDR3 is built from 14 residues. V lost 5 bases and J lost 3, with 11 bases in between. Germline assignment: CDR1 MNHNY and CDR2 SVGAGI (reference sequence). V gene TRBV6-6 combines with J gene TRBJ1-3; D might be TRBD1 (5 bases). Sequences were derived from whole blood, sampled in connection with sensitization to the hapten diphenylcyclopropenone (DPC). This TCR was sampled from a woman aged 50 to 60 with alopecia areata. Some clones in this sample may be carry-over from other donors' samples. The CDR3 DNA sequence: TGTGCCAGCAGTAATCCAGGGAGTGGAAACACCATATATTTT. Translating it yields CASSNPGSGNTIYF.